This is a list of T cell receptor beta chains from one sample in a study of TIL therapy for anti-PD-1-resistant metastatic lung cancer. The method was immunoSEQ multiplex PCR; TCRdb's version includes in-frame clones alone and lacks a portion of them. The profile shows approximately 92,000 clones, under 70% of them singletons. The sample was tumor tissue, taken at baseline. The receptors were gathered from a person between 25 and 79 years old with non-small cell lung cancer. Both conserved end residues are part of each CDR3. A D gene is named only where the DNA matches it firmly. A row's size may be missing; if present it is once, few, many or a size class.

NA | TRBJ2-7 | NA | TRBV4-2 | CASSQEKTGGGEQYF | TGTGCCAGCAGCCAAGAGAAAACCGGGGGCGGCGAGCAGTACTTC
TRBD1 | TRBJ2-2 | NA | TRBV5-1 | CASSRDRADRELFF | TGCGCCAGCAGCCGGGACAGGGCGGACCGGGAGCTGTTTTTT
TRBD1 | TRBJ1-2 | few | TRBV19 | CASSMTGGAYGYTF | TGTGCCAGTAGTATGACAGGGGGCGCGTATGGCTACACCTTC
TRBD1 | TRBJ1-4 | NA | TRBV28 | CASSGTRDRLYNEKLFF | TGTGCCAGCAGCGGGACCCGGGACAGGCTATATAATGAAAAACTGTTTTTT
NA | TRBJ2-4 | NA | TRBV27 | CASSNDDSDIQYF | TGTGCCAGCAGTAACGACGACTCTGACATTCAGTACTTC
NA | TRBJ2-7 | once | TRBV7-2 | CASSFDGQPAGEQYF | TGTGCCAGCAGCTTCGACGGACAGCCCGCGGGGGAGCAGTACTTC
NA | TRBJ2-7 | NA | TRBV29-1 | CSVAGGRGYEQYF | TGCAGCGTTGCGGGGGGCAGGGGTTACGAGCAGTACTTC
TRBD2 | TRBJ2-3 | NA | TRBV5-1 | CASSFSAGGTDTQYF | TGCGCCAGCAGCTTCTCCGCGGGAGGGACAGATACGCAGTATTTT
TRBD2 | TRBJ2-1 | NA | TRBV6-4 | CASSEGLAGGGHEQFF | TGTGCCAGCAGTGAAGGACTAGCGGGAGGCGGGCATGAGCAGTTCTTC
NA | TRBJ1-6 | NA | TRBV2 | CAAARGGSGSPLHF | TGTGCCGCCGCAAGGGGGGGGAGCGGTTCACCCCTCCACTTT
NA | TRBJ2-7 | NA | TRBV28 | CASSSPGQATIFSYEQYF | TGTGCCAGCAGTTCGCCGGGACAAGCGACCATCTTCTCCTACGAGCAGTACTTC
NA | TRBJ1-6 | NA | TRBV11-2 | CASSLPGSPLHF | TGTGCCAGCAGCTTGCCTGGATCACCCCTCCACTTT
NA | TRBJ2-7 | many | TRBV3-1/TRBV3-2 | CASSQAGVYEQYF | TGTGCCAGCAGCCAAGCGGGTGTCTACGAGCAGTACTTC
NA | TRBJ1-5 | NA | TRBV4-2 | CASSQGHNSNQPQHF | TGTGCCAGCAGCCAAGGACATAATAGCAATCAGCCCCAGCATTTT
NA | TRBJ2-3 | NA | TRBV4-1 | CASSQVAPSTDTQYF | TGCGCCAGCAGCCAAGTAGCGCCTAGCACAGATACGCAGTATTTT
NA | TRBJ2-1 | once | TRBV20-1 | CSAKEYNEQFF | TGCAGTGCCAAAGAGTACAATGAGCAGTTCTTC
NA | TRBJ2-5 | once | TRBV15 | CATSTVGRSGETQYF | TGTGCCACCAGCACGGTCGGGAGATCTGGAGAGACCCAGTACTTC
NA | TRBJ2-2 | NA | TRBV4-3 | CASSHSYRGGTGELFF | TGCGCCAGCAGCCATTCCTACAGGGGAGGAACCGGGGAGCTGTTTTTT
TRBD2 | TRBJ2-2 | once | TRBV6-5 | CASSYSSQRGTGELFF | TGTGCCAGCAGTTACTCGAGCCAGCGGGGGACCGGGGAGCTGTTTTTT
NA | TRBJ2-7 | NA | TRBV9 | CASSVTPQSYEQYF | TGTGCCAGCAGCGTAACCCCCCAGTCCTACGAGCAGTACTTC
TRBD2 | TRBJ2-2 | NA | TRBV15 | CATGEGRERIGELFF | TGTGCCACCGGGGAGGGGCGGGAGAGGATCGGGGAGCTGTTTTTT
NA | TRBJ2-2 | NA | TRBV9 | CASSVAPTPNTGELFF | TGTGCCAGCAGCGTAGCCCCGACACCAAACACCGGGGAGCTGTTTTTT
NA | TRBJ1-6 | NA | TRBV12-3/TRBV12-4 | CASSLSGNSPLHF | TGTGCCAGCAGTTTAAGCGGGAATTCACCCCTCCACTTT
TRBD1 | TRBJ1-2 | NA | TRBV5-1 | CASTPGGSPHGYTF | TGCGCCAGCACCCCAGGGGGCTCACCCCATGGCTACACCTTC
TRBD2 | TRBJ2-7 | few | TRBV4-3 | CASSQVLSSGGTPYEQYF | TGCGCCAGCAGCCAAGTGTTGTCTAGCGGGGGGACTCCCTACGAGCAGTACTTC
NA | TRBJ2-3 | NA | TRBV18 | CASSPGGAEIRTDTQYF | TGTGCCAGCTCACCAGGGGGCGCCGAAATAAGGACAGATACGCAGTATTTT
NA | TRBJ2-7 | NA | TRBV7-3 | CASSLTGVGEQYF | TGTGCCAGCAGCTTAACCGGGGTCGGGGAGCAGTACTTC
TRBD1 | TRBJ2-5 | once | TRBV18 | CASSPRQGVLEGQYF | TGTGCCAGCTCCCCCCGACAGGGAGTCCTAGAGGGGCAGTACTTC
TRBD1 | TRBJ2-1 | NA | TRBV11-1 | CASSLGRGRDNEQFF | TGTGCCAGCAGCTTAGGTAGGGGGCGAGACAATGAGCAGTTCTTC
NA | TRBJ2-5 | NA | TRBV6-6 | CASSRGGSETQYF | TGTGCCAGCAGCCGAGGGGGGTCAGAGACCCAGTACTTC
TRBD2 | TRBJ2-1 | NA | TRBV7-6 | CASSHTSGVSNNEQFF | TGTGCCAGCAGCCACACTAGCGGGGTAAGCAACAATGAGCAGTTCTTC
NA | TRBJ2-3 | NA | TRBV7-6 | CASSLALDTTSTDTQYF | TGTGCCAGCAGCTTAGCGCTGGACACAACTAGCACAGATACGCAGTATTTT
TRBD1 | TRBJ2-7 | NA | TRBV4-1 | CASSQETGASREQYF | TGCGCCAGCAGCCAAGAAACAGGGGCTAGTCGGGAGCAGTACTTC
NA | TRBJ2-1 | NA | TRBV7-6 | CASSLDAVYEQFF | TGTGCCAGCAGCTTAGACGCGGTATATGAGCAGTTCTTC
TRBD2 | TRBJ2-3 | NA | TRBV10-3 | CAISGRGGRDTDTQYF | TGTGCCATCAGTGGGCGGGGGGGGCGGGACACAGATACGCAGTATTTT
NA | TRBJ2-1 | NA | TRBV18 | CASSPWDDAEQFF | TGTGCCAGCTCACCCTGGGACGACGCTGAGCAGTTCTTC
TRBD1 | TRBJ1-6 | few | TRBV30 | CAWSLTGDNSPLHF | TGTGCCTGGAGTCTTACAGGGGATAATTCACCCCTCCACTTT
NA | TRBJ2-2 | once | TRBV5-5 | CASSLTGSLNTGELFF | TGTGCCAGCAGCTTAACCGGGTCCTTGAACACCGGGGAGCTGTTTTTT
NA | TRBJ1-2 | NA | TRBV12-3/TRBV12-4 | CASSFWDYGYTF | TGTGCCAGCAGTTTTTGGGACTATGGCTACACCTTC
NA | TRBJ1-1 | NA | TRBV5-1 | CASSTLSGEAEAFF | TGCGCCAGCAGCACCTTATCGGGGGAGGCTGAAGCTTTCTTT
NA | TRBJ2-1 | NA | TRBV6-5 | CASSYGDTTYNEQFF | TGTGCCAGCAGTTATGGGGATACCACCTACAATGAGCAGTTCTTC
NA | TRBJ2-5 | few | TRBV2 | CASSVWSEAQETQYF | TGTGCCAGCAGTGTGTGGAGCGAAGCTCAAGAGACCCAGTACTTC
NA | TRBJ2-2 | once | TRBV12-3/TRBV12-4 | CASSLDTGELFF | TGTGCCAGCAGCTTGGACACCGGGGAGCTGTTTTTT
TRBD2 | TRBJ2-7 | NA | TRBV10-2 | CASRLSGSGNSYEQYF | TGCGCCAGCAGACTTAGTGGTAGCGGGAACTCCTACGAGCAGTACTTC